Below, 27 T cell receptor beta chains from the same sample are listed, as sequenced in a study of cytomegalovirus exposure and HLA in healthy donors. Profiled with immunoSEQ multiplex PCR; TCRdb holds only in-frame clones, not every one. The sample shows 260,000 or so clones, around 87% of them seen only once. Sequenced material: PBMCs. The receptors originated from a man between 18 and 29 years old in good health and CMV-seronegative.

This sequence joins TRBV4-3 and TRBJ2-1; 7 nucleotides agree with TRBD2. The CDR3 consists of 18 residues. V shed 3 bases, J shed 4 bases, and the junction held 15 bases outside the gene matches. Germline assignment: CDR1 LGHNA and CDR2 YSLEER. The CDR3 region is CASSQGLAGVVRYNEQFF. The DNA of the CDR3 is TGCGCCAGCAGCCAGGGGTTAGCGGGCGTTGTCAGATACAATGAGCAGTTCTTC.

V and J are TRBV2 and TRBJ2-1, with D possibly being TRBD2 (6 bases). In germline, CDR1 is SNHLY, CDR2 FYNNEI. V shed 0 bases and J shed 7 bases, with 10 bases lying between them. There are 14 residues in the CDR3. CDR3 sequence: CASSEASGVNEQFF. CDR3 nucleotides: TGTGCCAGCAGTGAAGCTAGCGGAGTTAATGAGCAGTTCTTC.

The chain links TRBV4-3 to TRBJ1-5; a weak D match, TRBD1 (5 bases). CDR1 is LGHNA and CDR2 is YSLEER in the germline V gene. The germline V and J ends were trimmed by 2 bases and 6 bases, with 8 bases remaining between them. The CDR3 runs to 13 residues. CDR3 nucleotide sequence: TGCGCCAGCAGCCAACAGGGCGGTCAGCCCCAGCATTTT. Its protein is CASSQQGGQPQHF.

The gene calls are TRBV29-1 and TRBJ1-2, with 8 positions matching TRBD1. CDR1 and CDR2 (germline): SQVTM, ANQGSEA. This CDR3 contains 12 residues. V was clipped by 6 bases and J by 13 bases; unmatched bases: 13. CDR3 amino acids: CSVAGTGDLITF. Written as DNA, the CDR3 is TGCAGCGTCGCGGGGACAGGCGACCTGATCACCTTC.

The genes are TRBV18 and TRBJ2-1; 10 positions agree with TRBD2. The CDR3 is 14 residues long. V shed 6 bases, J shed 6 bases, and the junction held 5 bases outside the gene matches. Looked up from germline, CDR1 is KGHSH and CDR2 is LQKENI. CDR3 sequence reads: CASSPSGGTNEQFF. CDR3 DNA sequence: TGTGCCAGCTCGCCTAGCGGGGGCACCAATGAGCAGTTCTTC.

V usage is TRBV5-1 and J usage is TRBJ2-7; possibly TRBD2 for D (6 bases). Trimming took off 2 bases at V and 4 bases at J, with 13 bases between the two ends. CDR1 is SGHRS, CDR2 YFSETQ, per germline. This CDR3 has 14 residues. The CDR3: CASSLRRERYEQYF. The CDR3 bases are TGCGCCAGCAGCTTACGACGGGAGAGATACGAGCAGTACTTC.

V and J are TRBV19 and TRBJ2-2, with 9 bases matching TRBD1. The J segment lost 8 bases and the V segment lost 6 bases, leaving 7 bases of the junction unmatched. Germline loops: CDR1 LNHDA, CDR2 SQIVND (reference sequence). This CDR3 spans 14 amino acids. CDR3 sequence (DNA): TGTGCCAGTAGGCTAACAGGGGGCCGAGGGGAGCTGTTTTTT. Residues: CASRLTGGRGELFF.

The chain uses TRBV28 and TRBJ2-7, with D unresolved. Germline CDR1 reads MDHEN; CDR2 reads SYDVKM. V was cut by 3 bases and J by 4 bases, with 4 bases left in between. CDR3 size: 11 residues. CDR3 sequence reads: CASSFGYEQYF. CDR3 nucleotide sequence: TGTGCCAGCAGTTTCGGGTACGAGCAGTACTTC.

CDR3 sequence reads: CASTQVGQRLYGYTF. The CDR3 nucleotides read TGTGCCAGCACCCAAGTAGGACAACGGCTCTATGGCTACACCTTC. This chain uses TRBV21-1 with TRBJ1-2; whether TRBD1, the table's D call, matches the DNA was not checked. TRBV21-1 is a pseudogene locus. The CDR3 has 15 amino acids.

The chain links TRBV2 to TRBJ1-4; 9 positions agree with TRBD1. There are 17 residues in the CDR3. Germline CDR1 reads SNHLY; CDR2 reads FYNNEI. V gave up 0 bases and J gave up 7 bases; unmatched junction bases: 9. The CDR3 is CASSEAGTGLVGEKLFF. In DNA, the CDR3 is TGTGCCAGCAGTGAAGCCGGGACAGGGCTTGTAGGTGAAAAACTGTTTTTT.

V and J are TRBV10-3 and TRBJ2-7, with a weak D call TRBD1 (6 bases). The CDR3 consists of 12 residues. Per the germline V gene, CDR1 is ENHRY and CDR2 is SYGVKD. The V end lost 6 bases, the J end lost 3 bases, and 9 bases lay between the germline ends. CDR3 bases: TGTGCCATCAGGGACAGAGACTACGAGCAGTACTTC. Protein sequence: CAIRDRDYEQYF.

About this clone itself: One junction end disagrees with the germline gene, perhaps due to a read error. This sequence joins TRBV5-6 and TRBJ2-3, with 7 positions matching TRBD1. The length of the CDR3 is 15 residues. CDR1 is SGHDT and CDR2 is YYEEEE in the germline V gene. The CDR3 spells CASRLGTDSTDTQYF. DNA of the CDR3: TGTGCCAGCAGGTTGGGGACAGACAGCACAGATACGCAGTATTTT. The full variable domain, with the rest looked up from reference TRBV5-6 and TRBJ2-3, is DAGVTQSPTHLIKTRGQQVTLRCSPKSGHDTVSWYQQALGQGPQFIFQYYEEEERQRGNFPDRFSGHQFPNYSSELNVNALLLGDSALYLCASRLGTDSTDTQYFGPGTRLTVL.

This sequence joins TRBV5-6 and TRBJ2-1, with TRBD2 matching 7 bases. CDR1 and CDR2 (germline): SGHDT, YYEEEE. J was trimmed by 3 bases and V by 5 bases; bases with no gene match: 8. This CDR3 is 15 amino acids long. CDR3: CASRGGGGLYNEQFF. Here the CDR3 DNA reads TGTGCCAGCAGGGGCGGCGGGGGTCTCTACAATGAGCAGTTCTTC. The entire variable domain, with the rest obtained from reference TRBV5-6 and TRBJ2-1, is as follows: DAGVTQSPTHLIKTRGQQVTLRCSPKSGHDTVSWYQQALGQGPQFIFQYYEEEERQRGNFPDRFSGHQFPNYSSELNVNALLLGDSALYLCASRGGGGLYNEQFFGPGTRLTVL.

This chain uses TRBV7-3 with TRBJ2-1; 11 bases fit TRBD2. Germline-derived CDR1 and CDR2 are SGHTA and FQGTGA. V shed 5 bases, J shed 4 bases, and the junction held 10 bases outside the gene matches. The CDR3 has 17 amino acids. CDR3 coding DNA: TGTGCCAGCAGCCAATCCGAGGGGACTAGCGGATACAATGAGCAGTTCTTC. This gives the protein CASSQSEGTSGYNEQFF.

The rearrangement joins TRBV4-3 to TRBJ2-3, with 9 bases lining up with TRBD1. V shed 2 bases, J shed 4 bases, and the junction held 7 bases outside the gene matches. The CDR3 extends over 16 amino acids. CDR1 LGHNA and CDR2 YSLEER come from the germline V gene. CDR3 nucleotides: TGCGCCAGCAGCCAACGACAGGGGGTAGGCTCAGATACGCAGTATTTT. Amino acids: CASSQRQGVGSDTQYF.

The rearrangement joins TRBV30 to TRBJ1-4, with a possible D match to TRBD1 (6 bases). CDR3 length: 15 amino acids. Between the trimmed V and J ends, which lost 1 base and 4 bases, there was a span of 13 bases. Per germline, CDR1 GTSNPN and CDR2 SVGIG (reference sequence). CDR3 loop: CAWSGDTGRNEKLFF. In nucleotides, the CDR3 is TGTGCCTGGAGTGGGGACACAGGGCGTAATGAAAAACTGTTTTTT.

This chain connects TRBV25-1 to TRBJ1-6; 7 bases map to TRBD1. The germline V gene encodes CDR1 MGHDK and CDR2 SYGVNS. Trimming took 6 bases from V and 7 from J; bases not matched to a gene: 6. This CDR3 is built from 14 residues. DNA for the CDR3: TGTGCCAGCAGACAGACAGGGCGAAATTCACCCCTCCACTTT. It translates to CASRQTGRNSPLHF.

This rearrangement joins TRBV5-4 to TRBJ2-7, with 8 bases fitting TRBD2. V lost 0 bases, J lost 7 bases, and 9 bases stayed unmatched. The CDR3 covers 15 residues. The germline V gene has CDR1 SGHNT and CDR2 YYREEE (reference sequence). CDR3 region: CASSLGPGGPEEQYF. The CDR3 coding sequence is TGTGCCAGCAGCTTGGGACCGGGAGGGCCTGAGGAGCAGTACTTC.

The chain has TRBV7-2 and TRBJ1-1; 7 nucleotides match TRBD1. Germline-derived CDR1 and CDR2 are SGHTA and FQGNSA. The CDR3 contains 15 residues. After removal of 5 bases from V and 1 base from J, the junction contained 7 bases not matched to a gene. As DNA, the CDR3 is TGTGCCAGCAGCCTTTCTCAGGGGGGGAACACTGAAGCTTTCTTT. Its protein product is CASSLSQGGNTEAFF.

This chain links TRBV18 with TRBJ1-1; 8 bases match TRBD1. This CDR3 spans 16 amino acids. CDR1 and CDR2 (germline): KGHSH, LQKENI. With 3 bases clipped from V and 2 bases from J, the junction kept 8 bases outside the gene matches. This chain's CDR3 is CASSPQHRGGNTEAFF. Here the CDR3 DNA reads TGTGCCAGCTCACCCCAGCACAGGGGGGGAAACACTGAAGCTTTCTTT.

This clone was seen only a few times. This chain links TRBV6-1 with TRBJ1-1; D is undetermined. Per the germline V gene, CDR1 is MNHNS and CDR2 is SASEGT. V was clipped by 8 bases and J by 5 bases, with 18 bases between them. The CDR3 runs to 14 residues. The CDR3 loop is CASCQADGRTEAFF. CDR3 DNA sequence: TGTGCCAGCTGCCAGGCGGACGGGAGGACTGAAGCTTTCTTT.

Of note for this clone: The same CDR3 is also encoded by other DNA sequences in this sample. This rearrangement joins TRBV11-2 to TRBJ2-7, with D possibly TRBD1 on 6 matching bases. Germline loops: CDR1 SGHAT, CDR2 FQNNGV. This CDR3 is built from 13 residues. V was clipped by 1 base and J by 2 bases, with 6 bases between them. CDR3 amino acids: CASSLGTAYEQYF. CDR3 sequence (DNA): TGTGCCAGCAGCTTAGGGACAGCCTACGAGCAGTACTTC.

The CDR3 region has the DNA TGTGCCAGCAGCTTGGAGTTGGGACAGGTAGCGAACTATGGCTACACCTTC. Translation gives CASSLELGQVANYGYTF. This rearrangement joins TRBV5-4 to TRBJ1-2; 8 bases map to TRBD1. The CDR3 extends over 17 amino acids. The V gene's germline CDR1 is SGHNT and CDR2 YYREEE (reference sequence). V lost 0 bases and J lost 2; bases outside the gene matches: 9.

The chain has TRBV6-1 and TRBJ2-7; 7 bases match TRBD2. V lost 0 bases to trimming and J lost 7 bases; unmatched junction nucleotides: 3. CDR1 is MNHNS and CDR2 is SASEGT in the germline V gene. The CDR3 spans 13 residues. The DNA of the CDR3 is TGTGCCAGCAGTGAAGCGGGGGGGTGGGAGCAGTACTTC. Its translation: CASSEAGGWEQYF.

The chain couples TRBV27 to TRBJ2-3; 8 bases are a match to TRBD1. V lost 8 bases to trimming and J lost 0 bases; unmatched junction nucleotides: 13. Germline V CDR1 and CDR2: MNHEY, SMNVEV (reference sequence). The CDR3 totals 17 residues. The CDR3 region is CASVGGTGSPSTDTQYF. CDR3 bases: TGTGCCAGCGTAGGGGGGACAGGTTCGCCTAGCACAGATACGCAGTATTTT.

This sequence joins TRBV6-1 and TRBJ1-2; the D is unclear. V was pared by 6 bases and J by 4 bases, with 6 bases between. Germline CDR1 and CDR2: MNHNS and SASEGT. The CDR3 consists of 11 residues. The CDR3 region has the DNA TGTGCCAGCAGGAACAGCTATGGCTACACCTTC. This translates into CASRNSYGYTF.

This chain links TRBV10-3 with TRBJ2-3; D is possibly TRBD1 (5 bases). CDR1 ENHRY and CDR2 SYGVKD come from the germline V gene. V was trimmed by 7 bases and J by 2 bases, leaving 13 bases between them. The CDR3 contains 14 residues. The CDR3 sequence is CAIKTVLDTDTQYF. Here the CDR3 DNA reads TGTGCCATCAAGACAGTCTTGGACACAGATACGCAGTATTTT.